This TCR beta chain is drawn from a study of cytomegalovirus exposure and HLA in healthy donors. Overall study context: In an earlier analysis, 90 million to 130 million unique TCR beta sequences were found from 150 million to 200 million T cells.

A multiplex PCR was run with 60 Vbeta primers and 13 Jbeta primers. Sequencing was performed with immunoSEQ multiplex PCR; in TCRdb, only in-frame clones are kept and a portion is missing. The sample shows approximately 270,000 clones, 80% of them seen only once. Germline V gene sequence: CDR1 MDHEN, CDR2 SYDVKM. The length of the CDR3 is 12 residues. Trimming removed 3 bases at V and 8 bases at J, with 10 bases between. The sample consisted of PBMCs. The V gene is TRBV28, the J gene TRBJ1-1; D is ambiguous. This receptor was taken from a girl under 10 years old in good health and CMV-seronegative. CDR3 amino acids: CASSLLTREAFF. In DNA form, the CDR3 reads TGTGCCAGCAGTTTGTTGACGCGGGAAGCTTTCTTT.